This T cell receptor beta chain comes out of a study of shared clonotypes between healthy human individuals. Study-wide context: Three plates were used per donor for CD4 naive, three for CD4 memory, two for CD8 naive and one for CD8 memory.

The CDR3 consists of 16 residues. Germline V gene sequence: CDR1 MDHEN, CDR2 SYDVKM. The ends were cut back, 9 bases at V and 3 bases at J, with 23 bases in the middle. With respect to this clone: Its target is unknown.

CD45RO-negative, CCR7-selected cells formed the naive CD8 fraction, which excluded terminally differentiated effector memory CD45RA+ cells. Findings of the study overall: The study drew on few donors, limiting represented genetic and exposure-history diversity.

Replicate PCRs from sorted subsets contained around 200 ng DNA, which is 29,000 or so T cell genomes. Authors' analysis steps: Sequence data from immunoSEQ were junction-only and lacked quality scores; consequently, filtering differed. Using immunoSEQ multiplex PCR, the repertoire was profiled, and TCRdb retains in-frame clones only, with some absent. D and trimming come from the DNA, and the V and J calls and clone size come from that table. This sample has roughly 2,000,000 clones, with over 85% found just once. This TCR derives from a man aged 18-30 years in good health. Some clones in this sample may be carry-over from other donors' samples. The chain couples TRBV28 to TRBJ1-2; possible D gene TRBD1, 5 bases. Sequencing was done on a sample of naive CD8+ T cells from PBMCs. The CDR3 DNA reads as TGTGCCAGTGAGGGGTTTCAGGGTTTGACGGACTATGGCTACACCTTC. Amino acids: CASEGFQGLTDYGYTF.